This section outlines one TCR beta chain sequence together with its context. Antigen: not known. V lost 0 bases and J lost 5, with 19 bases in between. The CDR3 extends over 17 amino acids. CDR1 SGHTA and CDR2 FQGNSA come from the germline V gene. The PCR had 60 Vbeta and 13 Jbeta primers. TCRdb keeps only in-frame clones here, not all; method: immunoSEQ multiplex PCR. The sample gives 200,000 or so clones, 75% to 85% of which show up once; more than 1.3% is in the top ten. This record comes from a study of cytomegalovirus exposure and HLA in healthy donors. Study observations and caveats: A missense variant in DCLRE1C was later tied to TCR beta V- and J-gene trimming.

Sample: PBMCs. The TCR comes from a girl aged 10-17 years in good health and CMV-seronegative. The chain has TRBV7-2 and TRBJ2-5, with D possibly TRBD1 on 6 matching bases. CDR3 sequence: CASSLAFPGQSSETQYF. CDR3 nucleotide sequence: TGTGCCAGCAGCTTAGCATTTCCCGGACAGTCTTCGGAGACCCAGTACTTC. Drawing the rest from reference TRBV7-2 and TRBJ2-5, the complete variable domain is GAGVSQSPSNKVTEKGKDVELRCDPISGHTALYWYRQSLGQGLEFLIYFQGNSAPDKSGLPSDRFSAERTGGSVSTLTIQRTQQEDSAVYLCASSLAFPGQSSETQYFGPGTRLLVL.